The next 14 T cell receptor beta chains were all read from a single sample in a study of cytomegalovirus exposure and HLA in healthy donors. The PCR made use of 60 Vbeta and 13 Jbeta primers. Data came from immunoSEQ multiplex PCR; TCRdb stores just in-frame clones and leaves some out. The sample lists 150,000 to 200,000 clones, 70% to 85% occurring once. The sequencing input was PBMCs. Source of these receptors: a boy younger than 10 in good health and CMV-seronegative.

The CDR3 reads CASSRSIRGQGKSGNTIYF. The CDR3 DNA is TGTGCCAGCAGCCGATCTATCAGGGGCCAGGGGAAGTCTGGAAACACCATATATTTT. The V call is TRBV21-1, the J call TRBJ1-3; the table calls TRBD1, which could not be checked here. TRBV21-1 is a listed pseudogene. The CDR3 runs to 19 residues.

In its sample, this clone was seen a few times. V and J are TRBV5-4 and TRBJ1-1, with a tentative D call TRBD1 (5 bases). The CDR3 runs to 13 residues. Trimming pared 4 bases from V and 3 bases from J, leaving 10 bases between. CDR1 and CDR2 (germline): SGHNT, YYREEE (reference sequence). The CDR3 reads CASSHDRHTEAFF. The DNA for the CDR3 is TGTGCCAGCAGCCATGACAGACACACTGAAGCTTTCTTT.

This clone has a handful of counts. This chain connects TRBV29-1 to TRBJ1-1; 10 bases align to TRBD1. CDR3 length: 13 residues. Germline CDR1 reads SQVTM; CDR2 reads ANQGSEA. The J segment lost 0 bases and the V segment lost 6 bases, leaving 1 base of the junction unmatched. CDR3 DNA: TGCAGCGTGGACAGGGGGTTGAACACTGAAGCTTTCTTT. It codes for CSVDRGLNTEAFF.

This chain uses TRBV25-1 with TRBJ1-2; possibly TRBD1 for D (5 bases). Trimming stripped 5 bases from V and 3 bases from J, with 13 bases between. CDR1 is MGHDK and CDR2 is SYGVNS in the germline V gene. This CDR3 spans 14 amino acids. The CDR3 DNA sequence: TGTGCCAGCAGTTCGGACGGAGGGGACTATGGCTACACCTTC. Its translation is CASSSDGGDYGYTF.

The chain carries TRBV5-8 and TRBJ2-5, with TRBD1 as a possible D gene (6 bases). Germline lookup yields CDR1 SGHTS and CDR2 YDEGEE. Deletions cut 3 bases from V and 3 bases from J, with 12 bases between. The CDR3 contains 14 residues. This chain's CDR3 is CASSYPQGKETQYF. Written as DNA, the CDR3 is TGTGCCAGCAGCTACCCTCAGGGGAAAGAGACCCAGTACTTC.

The CDR3 reads CSVEPSQTETQYF. CDR3 coding DNA: TGCAGCGTTGAGCCTAGCCAGACTGAGACCCAGTACTTC. The J gene is TRBJ2-5, the V gene TRBV29-1; perhaps TRBD2 as D (5 bases). Trimming removed 3 bases from V and 5 bases from J, with 13 bases in between. The CDR3 extends over 13 amino acids. CDR1 and CDR2 from the germline V gene are SQVTM and ANQGSEA.

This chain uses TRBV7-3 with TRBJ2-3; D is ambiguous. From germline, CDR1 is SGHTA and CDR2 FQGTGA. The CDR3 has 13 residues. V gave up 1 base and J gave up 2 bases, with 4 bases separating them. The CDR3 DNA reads TGTGCCAGCAGCTTAATACACACAGATACGCAGTATTTT. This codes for CASSLIHTDTQYF.

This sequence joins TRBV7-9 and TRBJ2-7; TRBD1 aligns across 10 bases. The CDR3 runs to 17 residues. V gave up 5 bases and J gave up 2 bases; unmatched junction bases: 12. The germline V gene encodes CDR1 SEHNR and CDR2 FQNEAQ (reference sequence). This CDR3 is CASSPTLGQGIAYEQYF. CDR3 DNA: TGTGCCAGCAGCCCGACCTTGGGACAGGGGATAGCCTACGAGCAGTACTTC.

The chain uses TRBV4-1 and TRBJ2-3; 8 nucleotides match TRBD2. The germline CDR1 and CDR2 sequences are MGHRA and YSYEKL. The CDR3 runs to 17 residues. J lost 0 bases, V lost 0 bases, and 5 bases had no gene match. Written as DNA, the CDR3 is TGCGCCAGCAGCCAAGACGGCGGGGGGACTAGCACAGATACGCAGTATTTT. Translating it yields CASSQDGGGTSTDTQYF.

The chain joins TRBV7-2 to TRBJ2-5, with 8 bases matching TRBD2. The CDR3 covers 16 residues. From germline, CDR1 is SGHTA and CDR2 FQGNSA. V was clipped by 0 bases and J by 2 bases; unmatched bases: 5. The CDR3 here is CASSLAGTGGQETQYF. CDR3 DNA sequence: TGTGCCAGCAGCTTAGCGGGGACGGGGGGGCAAGAGACCCAGTACTTC.

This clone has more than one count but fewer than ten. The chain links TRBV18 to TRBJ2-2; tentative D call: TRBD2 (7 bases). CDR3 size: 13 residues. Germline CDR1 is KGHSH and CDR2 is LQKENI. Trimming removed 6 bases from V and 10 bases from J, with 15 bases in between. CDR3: CASSRGAPVELFF. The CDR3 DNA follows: TGTGCCAGCTCCCGGGGGGCCCCCGTGGAGCTGTTTTTT.

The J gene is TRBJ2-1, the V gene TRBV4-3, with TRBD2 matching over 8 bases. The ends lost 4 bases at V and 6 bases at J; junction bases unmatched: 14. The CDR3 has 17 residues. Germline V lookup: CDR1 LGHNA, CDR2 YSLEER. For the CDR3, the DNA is TGCGCCAGCAGCCCCCGGCTACAGCGGGGGCCACTCAATGAGCAGTTCTTC. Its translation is CASSPRLQRGPLNEQFF.

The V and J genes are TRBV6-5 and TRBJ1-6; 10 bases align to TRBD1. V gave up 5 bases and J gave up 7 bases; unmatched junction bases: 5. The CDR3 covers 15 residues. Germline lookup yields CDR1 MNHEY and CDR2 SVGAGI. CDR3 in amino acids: CASSKPGQGNSPLHF. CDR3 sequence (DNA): TGTGCCAGCAGTAAGCCGGGACAGGGGAATTCACCCCTCCACTTT.

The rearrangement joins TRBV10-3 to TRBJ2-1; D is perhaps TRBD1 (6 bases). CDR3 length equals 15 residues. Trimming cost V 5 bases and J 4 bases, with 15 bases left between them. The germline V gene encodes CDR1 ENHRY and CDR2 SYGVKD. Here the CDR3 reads CAISIQEGGYNEQFF. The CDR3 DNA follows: TGTGCCATCAGTATACAGGAAGGGGGTTACAATGAGCAGTTCTTC.